Listed below are T cell receptor beta chains from one sample, sequenced in a study of breast tumors, draining lymph nodes, adjacent tissues. TCRdb re-called the multiplex PCR reads with MiXCR, one entry per CDR3 protein. The table has some 130,000 distinct CDR3 sequences, under 25% seen once; the top ten hold about 2.4%. Sequencing was performed on axillary lymph node tissue. The receptor source for this set is a female donor with breast cancer. Some clones in this sample may be carry-over from other donors' samples. Both conserved end residues are part of each CDR3. D genes are given only for firm matches. Clone sizes are given selectively: once, few, many, or a class where the clone is expanded.

V gene	J gene	clone size	D gene	CDR3 protein	CDR3 DNA
TRBV6-5	TRBJ2-7	many	TRBD2	CASSVTSGSRHEQYF	TGTGCCAGCAGCGTGACTAGCGGGAGTCGGCACGAGCAGTACTTC
TRBV7-8	TRBJ2-7	-	-	CASGLASGLKYEQYF	TGTGCCAGCGGCTTAGCCTCGGGACTGAAATACGAGCAGTACTTC
TRBV5-1	TRBJ1-4	many	-	CASSVGQWNEKLFF	TGCGCCAGCAGCGTCGGACAGTGGAATGAAAAACTGTTTTTT
TRBV20-1	TRBJ2-2	many	-	CSASTVAGGELFF	TGCAGTGCTAGTACAGTTGCGGGGGGGGAGCTGTTTTTT
TRBV6-6	TRBJ2-3	many	-	CASSRADTQYF	TGTGCCAGCAGCAGGGCAGATACGCAGTATTTT
TRBV20-1	TRBJ2-7	many	-	CSVPGGGHYEQYF	TGCAGTGTCCCGGGTGGGGGGCACTACGAGCAGTACTTC
TRBV19	TRBJ2-7	few	-	CASEWSYEQYF	TGTGCCAGCGAGTGGTCCTACGAGCAGTACTTC
TRBV24-1	TRBJ2-5	many	TRBD2	CATSDFGASGQETQYF	TGTGCCACCAGTGATTTCGGGGCTAGCGGCCAAGAGACCCAGTACTTC
TRBV4-1	TRBJ2-3	many	TRBD2	CASSQITSGRDTQYF	TGCGCCAGCAGCCAAATAACTAGCGGGAGAGATACGCAGTATTTT
TRBV6-2/TRBV6-3	TRBJ2-7	many	-	CASSYSTPYEQYF	TGTGCCAGCAGTTACTCGACCCCCTACGAGCAGTACTTC
TRBV3-1	TRBJ2-7	-	-	CASSPTAAYEQYF	TGTGCCAGCAGCCCGACCGCCGCCTACGAGCAGTACTTC
TRBV7-2	TRBJ1-5	many	-	CASSFGKAGQPQHF	TGTGCCAGCAGCTTTGGGAAAGCGGGTCAGCCCCAGCATTTT
TRBV3-1	TRBJ2-1	many	-	CASSLIGHYNEQFF	TGTGCCAGCAGCCTGATCGGACACTACAATGAGCAGTTCTTC
TRBV20-1	TRBJ2-1	many	-	CSASPTRGYNEQFF	TGCAGTGCTAGTCCGACACGGGGGTACAATGAGCAGTTCTTC
TRBV19	TRBJ2-7	many	-	CASSRGPVGGSYEQYF	TGTGCCAGTAGTAGGGGGCCGGTGGGCGGCTCCTACGAGCAGTACTTC
TRBV15	TRBJ2-7	many	-	CATSRDRAETYEQYF	TGTGCCACCAGCAGAGATCGGGCAGAGACCTACGAGCAGTACTTC
TRBV3-1	TRBJ2-7	few	TRBD1	CASSRGQGITYEQYF	TGTGCCAGCAGCCGGGGACAGGGGATAACCTACGAGCAGTACTTC
TRBV11-2	TRBJ2-7	many	-	CASTKDGAGEQYF	TGTGCCAGCACCAAGGACGGGGCGGGGGAGCAGTACTTC
TRBV30	TRBJ2-2	many	-	CAYRGANTGELFF	TGTGCCTACCGGGGAGCGAACACCGGGGAGCTGTTTTTT
TRBV18	TRBJ2-7	many	-	CASSPLRSSYEQYF	TGTGCCAGCTCACCACTTCGCAGCTCCTACGAGCAGTACTTC
TRBV7-7	TRBJ2-3	many	-	CASSRSGLYTDTQYF	TGTGCTAGCAGCCGGAGCGGGTTATACACAGATACGCAGTATTTT
TRBV5-1	TRBJ1-2	many	TRBD1	CASRGDRDGGPGFRYTF	TGCGCCAGCAGAGGAGACAGGGACGGCGGTCCGGGCTTTCGCTACACCTTC
TRBV9	TRBJ1-1	once	-	CASSFLSLNTEAFF	TGTGCCAGCAGCTTCCTTAGTTTGAACACTGAAGCTTTCTTT
TRBV12-3/TRBV12-4	TRBJ2-1	many	-	CASSFGENEQFF	TGTGCCAGCAGTTTTGGGGAGAATGAGCAGTTCTTC
TRBV7-9	TRBJ1-6	many	TRBD1	CASSLGQGANSPLHF	TGTGCCAGCAGCTTAGGACAGGGGGCGAATTCACCCCTCCACTTT
TRBV6-1	TRBJ1-2	many	-	CASSEAAGSSYTF	TGTGCCAGCAGTGAAGCGGCAGGGAGTAGCTACACCTTC
TRBV5-4	TRBJ2-5	many	TRBD1	CASSKTQGVETQYF	TGTGCCAGCAGCAAAACACAGGGGGTGGAGACCCAGTACTTC
TRBV5-4	TRBJ2-4	few	TRBD2	CASSPSRIAGSSLAKNIQYF	TGTGCCAGCAGCCCCAGCCGGATAGCGGGAAGCAGTCTAGCCAAAAACATTCAGTACTTC
TRBV28	TRBJ2-3	-	TRBD2	CASSLAGGPGTDTQYF	TGTGCCAGCAGTTTAGCGGGAGGGCCTGGCACAGATACGCAGTATTTT
TRBV9	TRBJ2-1	-	-	CASSVAAVYDEQFF	TGTGCCAGCAGCGTGGCTGCGGTGTACGATGAGCAGTTCTTC
TRBV19	TRBJ2-1	many	TRBD1	CASSPSTGVYNEQFF	TGTGCCAGTAGTCCCTCGACAGGGGTCTACAATGAGCAGTTCTTC
TRBV7-3	TRBJ2-2	many	-	CASSFRANTGELFF	TGTGCCAGCAGCTTCAGGGCGAACACCGGGGAGCTGTTTTTT
TRBV28	TRBJ2-1	many	-	CASSFLVGEQFF	TGTGCCAGCAGTTTCTTAGTGGGTGAGCAGTTCTTC
TRBV3-1	TRBJ2-1	-	-	CASSQDTLYNEQFF	TGTGCCAGCAGCCAAGACACCCTCTACAATGAGCAGTTCTTC
TRBV6-1	TRBJ1-6	many	-	CASRGGGGESNSPLHF	TGTGCCAGCAGGGGCGGTGGGGGTGAGTCCAATTCACCCCTCCACTTT
TRBV28	TRBJ1-5	-	-	CASTPRGARGEPQHF	TGTGCCAGCACCCCCCGGGGCGCCCGTGGGGAGCCCCAGCATTTT
TRBV5-6	TRBJ2-5	many	-	CASSSQGFVGETQYF	TGTGCCAGCAGCTCGCAGGGGTTTGTAGGGGAGACCCAGTACTTC
TRBV20-1	TRBJ1-2	many	-	CSASQDLDYGYTF	TGCAGTGCTAGTCAGGATCTGGACTATGGCTACACCTTC
TRBV28	TRBJ2-7	-	-	CASTSGLYEQYF	TGTGCCAGCACGTCGGGCCTCTACGAGCAGTACTTC
TRBV9	TRBJ2-3	many	TRBD2	CASSKTSADTQYF	TGTGCCAGCAGCAAGACTAGCGCAGATACGCAGTATTTT
TRBV29-1	TRBJ2-1	many	-	CSVSRSFEQFF	TGCAGCGTTTCCCGGAGTTTTGAGCAGTTCTTC
TRBV18	TRBJ2-1	-	TRBD2	CASSPGTSGEGNEQFF	TGTGCCAGCTCGCCCGGGACTAGCGGGGAGGGCAATGAGCAGTTCTTC
TRBV25-1	TRBJ2-5	many	-	CASSETNTPKETQYF	TGTGCCAGTAGTGAAACAAACACACCGAAAGAGACCCAGTACTTC
TRBV5-1	TRBJ2-3	once	TRBD1	CASSLGQGATDTQYF	TGCGCCAGCAGCTTGGGACAGGGGGCCACAGATACGCAGTATTTT
TRBV6-1	TRBJ2-2	many	-	CASSGKGPGELFF	TGTGCCAGCAGTGGAAAGGGTCCCGGGGAGCTGTTTTTT
TRBV19	TRBJ2-3	many	TRBD2	CASSKVGSGRTGKDTQYF	TGTGCCAGTAGTAAAGTCGGTAGCGGGAGGACGGGGAAAGATACGCAGTATTTT
TRBV15	TRBJ2-7	many	TRBD2	CATSKDSGGSAYEQYF	TGTGCCACCAGCAAAGATAGTGGCGGGAGTGCCTACGAGCAGTACTTC
TRBV15	TRBJ2-2	many	-	CATSRSRTGELFF	TGTGCCACCAGCAGATCCAGGACCGGGGAGCTGTTTTTT
TRBV5-1	TRBJ2-2	many	-	CASSLGSGELFF	TGCGCCAGCAGCTTAGGTTCCGGGGAGCTGTTTTTT
TRBV6-6	TRBJ2-7	many	-	CASRTTRGYYEQYF	TGTGCCAGCAGAACTACAAGGGGGTACTACGAGCAGTACTTC
TRBV6-7	TRBJ2-3	many	-	CAMHTAGNTDTQYF	TGTGCCATGCACACGGCAGGCAACACAGATACGCAGTATTTT
TRBV20-1	TRBJ2-1	many	TRBD2	CSERLAGVYNEQFF	TGCAGCGAAAGGCTAGCGGGAGTCTACAATGAGCAGTTCTTC
TRBV7-8	TRBJ2-1	many	-	CASSSGDPGTWASEQFF	TGTGCCAGCAGCTCCGGGGACCCGGGTACGTGGGCTTCCGAGCAGTTCTTC
TRBV11-2	TRBJ2-7	many	-	CASSSWAGTSYEQYF	TGTGCCAGCAGCTCTTGGGCCGGGACCTCCTACGAGCAGTACTTC
TRBV20-1	TRBJ2-7	many	TRBD1	CSASPDRALNEQYF	TGCAGTGCTTCACCGGACAGGGCGTTAAACGAGCAGTACTTC
TRBV7-9	TRBJ1-2	many	-	CASSLGRNYGYTF	TGTGCCAGCAGCTTAGGGCGTAACTATGGCTACACCTTC
TRBV7-2	TRBJ2-3	many	-	CASSFGGPATDTQYF	TGTGCCAGCAGCTTCGGAGGGCCAGCCACAGATACGCAGTATTTT
TRBV2	TRBJ2-7	many	TRBD2	CAGAVAGEYGEQYF	TGTGCCGGCGCGGTAGCGGGAGAATACGGCGAGCAGTACTTC
TRBV6-1	TRBJ2-7	many	-	CASSEAGRPSYEQYF	TGTGCCAGCAGTGAAGCGGGCAGACCTTCCTACGAGCAGTACTTC
TRBV6-1	TRBJ2-5	many	-	CASSVVGGQETQYF	TGTGCCAGCAGCGTCGTAGGGGGCCAAGAGACCCAGTACTTC